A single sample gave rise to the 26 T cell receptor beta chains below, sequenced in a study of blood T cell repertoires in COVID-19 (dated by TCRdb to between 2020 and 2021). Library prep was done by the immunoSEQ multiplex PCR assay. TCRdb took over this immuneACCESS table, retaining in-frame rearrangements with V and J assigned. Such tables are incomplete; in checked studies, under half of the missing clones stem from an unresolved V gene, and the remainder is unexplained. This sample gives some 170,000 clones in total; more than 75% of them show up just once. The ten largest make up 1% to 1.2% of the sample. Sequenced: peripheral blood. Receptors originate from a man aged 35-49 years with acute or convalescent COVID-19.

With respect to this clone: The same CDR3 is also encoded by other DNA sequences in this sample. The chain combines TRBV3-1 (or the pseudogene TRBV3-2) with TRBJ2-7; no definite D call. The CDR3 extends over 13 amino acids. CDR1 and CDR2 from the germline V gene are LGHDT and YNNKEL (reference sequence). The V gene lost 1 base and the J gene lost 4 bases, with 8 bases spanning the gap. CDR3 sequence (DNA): TGTGCCAGCAGCCAAGGCGGCCGGTACGAGCAGTACTTC. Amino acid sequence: CASSQGGRYEQYF.

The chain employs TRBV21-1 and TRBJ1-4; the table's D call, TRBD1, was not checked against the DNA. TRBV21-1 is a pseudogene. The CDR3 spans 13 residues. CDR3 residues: CASSKPNNEKLFF. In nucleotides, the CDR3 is TGTGCCAGCAGCAAACCCAATAATGAAAAACTGTTTTTT.

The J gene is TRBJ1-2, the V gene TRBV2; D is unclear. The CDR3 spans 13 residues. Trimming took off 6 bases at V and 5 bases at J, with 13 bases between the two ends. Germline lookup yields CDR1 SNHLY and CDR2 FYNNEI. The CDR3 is CASRPRVLYGYTF. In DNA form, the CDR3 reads TGTGCCAGCAGGCCCCGGGTGCTATATGGCTACACCTTC.

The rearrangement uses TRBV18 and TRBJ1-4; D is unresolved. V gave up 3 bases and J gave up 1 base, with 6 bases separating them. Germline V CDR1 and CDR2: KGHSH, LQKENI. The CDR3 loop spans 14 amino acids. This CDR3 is CASSPRQTNEKLFF. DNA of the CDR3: TGTGCCAGCTCACCCAGGCAAACTAATGAAAAACTGTTTTTT.

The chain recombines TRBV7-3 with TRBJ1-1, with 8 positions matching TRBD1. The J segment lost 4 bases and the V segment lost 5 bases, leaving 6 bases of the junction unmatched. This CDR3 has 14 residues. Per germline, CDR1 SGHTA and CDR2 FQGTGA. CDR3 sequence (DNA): TGTGCCAGCAGCAACTCAGGGGGCTCCACTGAAGCTTTCTTT. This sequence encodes CASSNSGGSTEAFF.

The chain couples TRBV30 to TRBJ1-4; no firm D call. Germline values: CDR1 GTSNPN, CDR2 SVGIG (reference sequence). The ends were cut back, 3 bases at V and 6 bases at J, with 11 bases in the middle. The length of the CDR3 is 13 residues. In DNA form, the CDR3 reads TGTGCCTGGAGCCCGGGTGCACATGAAAAACTGTTTTTT. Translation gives CAWSPGAHEKLFF.

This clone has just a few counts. CDR3 residues: CASRDRDTFWGEQYF. The CDR3, as DNA: TGTGCCAGCAGAGACCGGGACACCTTTTGGGGCGAGCAGTACTTC. The V gene is TRBV2, the J gene TRBJ2-7, with D possibly matching TRBD1 (6 bases). The CDR3 loop spans 15 amino acids. Germline V gene sequence: CDR1 SNHLY, CDR2 FYNNEI. The V end was cut by 6 bases, the J end by 6 bases, with 21 bases between.

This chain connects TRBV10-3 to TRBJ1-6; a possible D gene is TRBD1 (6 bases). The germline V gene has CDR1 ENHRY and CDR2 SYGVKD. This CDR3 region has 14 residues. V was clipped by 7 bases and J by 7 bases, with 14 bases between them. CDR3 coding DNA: TGTGCCATCAATCCGGGACAAGCGAATTCACCCCTCCACTTT. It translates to CAINPGQANSPLHF.

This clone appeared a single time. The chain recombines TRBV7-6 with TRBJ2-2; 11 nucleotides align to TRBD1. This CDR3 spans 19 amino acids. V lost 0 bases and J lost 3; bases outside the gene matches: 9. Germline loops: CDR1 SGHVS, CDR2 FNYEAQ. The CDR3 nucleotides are TGTGCCAGCAGCTTAGCTCGGATTTGGACAGGGGGCGACACCGGGGAGCTGTTTTTT. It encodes CASSLARIWTGGDTGELFF.

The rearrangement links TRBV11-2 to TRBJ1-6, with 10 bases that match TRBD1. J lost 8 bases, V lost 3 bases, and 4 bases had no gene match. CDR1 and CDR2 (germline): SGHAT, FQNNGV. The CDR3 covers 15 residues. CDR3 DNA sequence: TGTGCCAGCAGCTTCTCCGGGACAGGGGATTCACCCCTCCACTTT. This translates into CASSFSGTGDSPLHF.

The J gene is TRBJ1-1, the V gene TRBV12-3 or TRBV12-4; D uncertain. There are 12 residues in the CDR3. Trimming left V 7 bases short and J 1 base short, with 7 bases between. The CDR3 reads CASKEKNTEAFF. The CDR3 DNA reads TGTGCCAGCAAAGAGAAGAACACTGAAGCTTTCTTT.

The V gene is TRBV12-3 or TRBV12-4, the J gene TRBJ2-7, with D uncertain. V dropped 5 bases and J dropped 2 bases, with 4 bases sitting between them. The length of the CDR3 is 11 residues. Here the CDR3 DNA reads TGTGCCAGCAGTCCAGCCTACGAGCAGTACTTC. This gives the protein CASSPAYEQYF.

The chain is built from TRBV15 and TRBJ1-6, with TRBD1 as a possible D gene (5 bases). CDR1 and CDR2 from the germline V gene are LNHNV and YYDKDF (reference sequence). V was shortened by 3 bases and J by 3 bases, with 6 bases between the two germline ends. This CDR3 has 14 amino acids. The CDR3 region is CATSSRDYNSPLHF. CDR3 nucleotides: TGTGCCACCAGCAGCAGGGACTATAATTCACCCCTCCACTTT.

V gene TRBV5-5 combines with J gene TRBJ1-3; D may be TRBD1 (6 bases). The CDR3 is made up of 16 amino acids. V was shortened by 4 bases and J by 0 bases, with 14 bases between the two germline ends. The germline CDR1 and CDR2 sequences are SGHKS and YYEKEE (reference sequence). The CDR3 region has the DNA TGTGCCAGCAGCAGGAAGGGGGATGACTCTGGAAACACCATATATTTT. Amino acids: CASSRKGDDSGNTIYF. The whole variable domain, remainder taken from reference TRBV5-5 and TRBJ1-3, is DAGVTQSPTHLIKTRGQQVTLRCSPISGHKSVSWYQQVLGQGPQFIFQYYEKEERGRGNFPDRFSARQFPNYSSELNVNALLLGDSALYLCASSRKGDDSGNTIYFGEGSWLTVV.

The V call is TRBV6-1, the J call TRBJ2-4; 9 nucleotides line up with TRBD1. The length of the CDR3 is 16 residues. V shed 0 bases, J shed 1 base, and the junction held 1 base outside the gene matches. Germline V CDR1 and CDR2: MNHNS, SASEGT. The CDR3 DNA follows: TGTGCCAGCAGTGAAGCAGGACAGGGGGCCAAAAACATTCAGTACTTC. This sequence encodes CASSEAGQGAKNIQYF.

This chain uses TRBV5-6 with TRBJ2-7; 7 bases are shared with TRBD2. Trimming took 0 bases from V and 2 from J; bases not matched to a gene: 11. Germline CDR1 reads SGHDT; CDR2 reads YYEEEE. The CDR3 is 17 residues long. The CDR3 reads CASSLAHLGRGTYEQYF. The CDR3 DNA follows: TGTGCCAGCAGCTTGGCCCACCTGGGGAGGGGCACCTACGAGCAGTACTTC.

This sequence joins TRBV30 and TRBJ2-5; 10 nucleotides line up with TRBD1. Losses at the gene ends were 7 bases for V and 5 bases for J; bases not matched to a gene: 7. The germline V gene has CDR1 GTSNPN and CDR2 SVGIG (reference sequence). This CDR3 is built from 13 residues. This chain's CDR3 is CASGQGGLETQYF. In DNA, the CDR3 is TGTGCCTCTGGACAGGGGGGTTTGGAGACCCAGTACTTC. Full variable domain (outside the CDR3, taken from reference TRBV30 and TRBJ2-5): SQTIHQWPATLVQPVGSPLSLECTVEGTSNPNLYWYRQAAGRGLQLLFYSVGIGQISSEVPQNLSASRPQDRQFILSSKKLLLSDSGFYLCASGQGGLETQYFGPGTRLLVL.

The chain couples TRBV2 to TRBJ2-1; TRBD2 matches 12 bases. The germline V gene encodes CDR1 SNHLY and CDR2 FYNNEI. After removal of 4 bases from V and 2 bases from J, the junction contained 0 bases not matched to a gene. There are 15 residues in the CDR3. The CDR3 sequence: CASSASGGAYNEQFF. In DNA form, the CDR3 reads TGTGCCAGCAGTGCTAGCGGGGGGGCCTACAATGAGCAGTTCTTC.

CDR3 amino acids: CASSKDTFSYEQYF. DNA of the CDR3: TGTGCCAGCAGCAAAGACACCTTTTCCTACGAGCAGTACTTC. This chain uses TRBV11-2 with TRBJ2-7; D unclear. The CDR3 runs to 14 residues. CDR1 is SGHAT and CDR2 is FQNNGV in the germline V gene. The V gene lost 5 bases and the J gene lost 1 base, with 12 bases spanning the gap.

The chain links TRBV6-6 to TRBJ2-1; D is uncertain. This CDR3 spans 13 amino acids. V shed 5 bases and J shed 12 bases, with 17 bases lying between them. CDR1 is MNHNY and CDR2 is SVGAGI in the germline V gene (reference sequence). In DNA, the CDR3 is TGTGCCAGCAGTCACGCCGGGTTAATCGGGCAGTTCTTC. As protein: CASSHAGLIGQFF.

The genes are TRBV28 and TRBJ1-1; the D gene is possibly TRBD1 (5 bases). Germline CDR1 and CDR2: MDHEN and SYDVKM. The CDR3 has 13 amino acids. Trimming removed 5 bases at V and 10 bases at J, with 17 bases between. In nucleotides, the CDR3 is TGTGCCAGCAGTATTCCGACGAGGAGGGGAGCTTTCTTT. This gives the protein CASSIPTRRGAFF.

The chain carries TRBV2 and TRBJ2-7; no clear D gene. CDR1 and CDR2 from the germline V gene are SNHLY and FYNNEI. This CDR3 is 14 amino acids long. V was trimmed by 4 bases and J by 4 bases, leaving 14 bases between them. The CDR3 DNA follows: TGTGCCAGCAGTGTTCGGATTCGAGGATACGAGCAGTACTTC. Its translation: CASSVRIRGYEQYF.

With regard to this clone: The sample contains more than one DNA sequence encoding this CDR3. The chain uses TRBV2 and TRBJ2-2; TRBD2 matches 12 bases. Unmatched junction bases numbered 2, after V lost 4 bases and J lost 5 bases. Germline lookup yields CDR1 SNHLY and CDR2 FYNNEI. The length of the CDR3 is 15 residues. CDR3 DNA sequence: TGTGCCAGCAGTGTCACTAGCGGGGGGACCGGGGAGCTGTTTTTT. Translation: CASSVTSGGTGELFF.

CDR3 sequence: CASSSGQGWEKLFF. The CDR3 coding sequence is TGTGCCAGCAGTTCAGGACAGGGATGGGAAAAACTGTTTTTT. The chain recombines TRBV27 with TRBJ1-4, with 8 bases identical to TRBD1. V lost 4 bases to trimming and J lost 8 bases; unmatched junction nucleotides: 6. The CDR3 runs to 14 residues. The germline gives CDR1 MNHEY, CDR2 SMNVEV (reference sequence).

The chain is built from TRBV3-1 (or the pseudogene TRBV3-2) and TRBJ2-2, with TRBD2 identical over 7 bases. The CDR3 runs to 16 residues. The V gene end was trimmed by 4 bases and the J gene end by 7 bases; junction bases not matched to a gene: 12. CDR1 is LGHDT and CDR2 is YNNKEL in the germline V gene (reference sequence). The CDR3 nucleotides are TGTGCCAGCAGCCCCCCGGGACTAACCCTGGGCGGGGAGCTGTTTTTT. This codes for CASSPPGLTLGGELFF.

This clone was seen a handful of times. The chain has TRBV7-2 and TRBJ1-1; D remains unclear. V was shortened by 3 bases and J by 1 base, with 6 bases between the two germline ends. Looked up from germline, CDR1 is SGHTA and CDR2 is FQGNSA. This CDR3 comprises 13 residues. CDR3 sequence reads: CASSFTPNTEAFF. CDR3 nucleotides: TGTGCCAGCAGCTTCACACCGAACACTGAAGCTTTCTTT.